Given below is one T cell receptor beta chain in context. Its antigen is unknown. At one of its ends the junction is not consistent with the germline gene, which may arise from a read error. This specimen comes from a study of shared clonotypes between healthy human individuals. The CDR3 has 14 amino acids. The germline gives CDR1 LNHDA, CDR2 SQIVND (reference sequence). Across several immunoSEQ plates, the genomic DNA of each subset was split evenly. Replicate PCRs from sorted subsets contained approximately 190 ng DNA, which is 30,000 to 35,000 T cell genomes. Generated by immunoSEQ multiplex PCR, the TCRdb table keeps only in-frame clones and is missing some. The table records roughly 2.5 million clones, approximately 90% of them present only once. Study-wide findings and caveats: Naive subsets typically showed greater estimated richness than memory subsets.

This sequence originates from a man between 18 and 29 years old in good health. The V gene is TRBV19, the J gene TRBJ1-4; 7 bases map to TRBD1. Sequencing was done on a sample of naive CD4+ T cells sorted from blood. The subset is: CD45RA+ positively selected. The CDR3 sequence is CAGRVTGSNEKLFF. CDR3 sequence (DNA): TGTGCCGGTAGGGTGACAGGGAGCAATGAAAAACTGTTTTTT.